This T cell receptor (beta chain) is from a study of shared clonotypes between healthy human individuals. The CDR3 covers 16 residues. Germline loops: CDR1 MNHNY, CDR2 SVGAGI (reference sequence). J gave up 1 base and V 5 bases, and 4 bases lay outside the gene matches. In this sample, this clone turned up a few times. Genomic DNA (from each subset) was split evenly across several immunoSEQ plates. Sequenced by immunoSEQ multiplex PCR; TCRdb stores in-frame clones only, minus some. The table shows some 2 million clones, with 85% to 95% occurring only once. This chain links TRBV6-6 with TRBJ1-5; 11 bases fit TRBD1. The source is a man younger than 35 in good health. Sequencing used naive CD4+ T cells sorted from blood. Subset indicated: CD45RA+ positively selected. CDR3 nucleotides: TGTGCCAGCAGTCCGAGGACAGGGGGCAGCAATCAGCCCCAGCATTTT. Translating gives CASSPRTGGSNQPQHF.